The clone carrying this TCR beta chain appeared a few times. Through a sample-barcoded 5' primer and a J-beta primer mix, a second PCR was run for roughly 6 to 12 cycles. MiXCR, run by TCRdb on the 5' RACE reads, gives a single entry per CDR3 protein. The repertoire holds roughly 1,100,000 distinct CDR3 sequences, with under 30% as singletons. This sample is drawn from a study of blood T cells in healthy people across ages. This CDR3 spans 12 amino acids. Germline CDR1 and CDR2: SQVTM and ANQGSEA. These data also formed part of another study, on T cells of mothers and their children.

Sequences were obtained from blood. J is TRBJ2-1 and V is TRBV29-1; D is ambiguous. TRBJ2-5 explains the end of the DNA better; the J call may be wrong. The sequence came from a girl aged 2 to 9 in good health. In DNA, the CDR3 is TGCAGCGTTAACTTAAGCCAAGAGACCCAGTACTTC. It codes for CSVNLSQETQYF.